The 24 T cell receptor beta chains presented below share a single source sample, sequenced in a study of T cell responses to AZD1222 COVID-19 vaccine. Clones were read by immunoSEQ multiplex PCR, and TCRdb kept only the in-frame ones, dropping some. The profile shows 160,000 or so clones, 90% of them singletons. The sample in question was peripheral blood, obtained on day 0 of AZD1222 vaccination. Receptors were obtained from an adult in good health.

The V call is TRBV19, the J call TRBJ1-5, with D perhaps matching TRBD1 (5 bases). This CDR3 spans 16 amino acids. V lost 5 bases to trimming and J lost 1 base, with 15 bases between them. Germline V gene sequence: CDR1 LNHDA, CDR2 SQIVND (reference sequence). CDR3 residues: CASSAYGAGSNQPQHF. The CDR3 coding sequence is TGTGCCAGTAGTGCATATGGGGCGGGGAGCAATCAGCCCCAGCATTTT.

CDR3 sequence: CASSQGVLVRAMNTEAFF. CDR3 DNA: TGCGCCAGCAGCCAAGGAGTTTTGGTGCGAGCAATGAACACTGAAGCTTTCTTT. The chain joins TRBV4-1 to TRBJ1-1, with D unclear. This CDR3 has 18 residues. V lost 1 base and J lost 0, with 18 bases in between. Per the germline V gene, CDR1 is MGHRA and CDR2 is YSYEKL.

On this clone itself: An end of the junction differs from the germline gene, which may be a read error. The chain recombines TRBV7-2 with TRBJ2-5; D is unclear. This CDR3 is built from 14 residues. Germline V gene data show CDR1 as SGHTA and CDR2 as FQGNSA. Written as DNA, the CDR3 is TGTGCCAGCAGCTTAGGCGGCGGCCCAGAGGCCCAGTACTTC. Amino acid sequence: CASSLGGGPEAQYF.

This chain links TRBV19 with TRBJ2-2, with TRBD1 matching 10 bases. There are 17 residues in the CDR3. Germline V gene lookup returns CDR1 LNHDA and CDR2 SQIVND (reference sequence). V lost 7 bases, J lost 3 bases, and 11 bases stayed unmatched. Here the CDR3 reads CASNLLPGTGDTGELFF. CDR3 DNA sequence: TGTGCCAGTAACTTGCTTCCCGGGACAGGGGACACCGGGGAGCTGTTTTTT.

This chain connects TRBV5-8 to TRBJ2-2; weak D call: TRBD2 (6 bases). V gave up 3 bases and J gave up 4 bases, with 19 bases separating them. The germline gives CDR1 SGHTS, CDR2 YDEGEE. This CDR3 region has 17 residues. The CDR3 sequence: CASSSGSLAVGTGELFF. CDR3 nucleotides: TGTGCCAGCAGCTCGGGTAGCTTAGCGGTAGGCACCGGGGAGCTGTTTTTT.

The chain uses TRBV6-9 and TRBJ2-3; TRBD1 aligns across 7 bases. Germline CDR1 and CDR2: MNHGY and SVAAGI. V trimming: 9 bases; J trimming: 9 bases; junction bases outside the gene matches: 15. There are 14 residues in the CDR3. CDR3 region: CASPGHKGQNTQYF. The CDR3 coding sequence is TGTGCCAGTCCGGGACATAAGGGACAGAACACGCAGTATTTT.

The V call is TRBV10-3, the J call TRBJ2-1; 7 bases are shared with TRBD1. CDR3 length: 13 residues. CDR1 ENHRY and CDR2 SYGVKD come from the germline V gene. Trimming at V came to 2 bases and at J to 11 bases, leaving 6 bases not matched to a gene. Here the CDR3 DNA reads TGTGCCATCAGTGAGGCCCGGACAGGCCAGCAGTTCTTC. Translated: CAISEARTGQQFF.

The genes are TRBV29-1 and TRBJ1-2, with TRBD1 as a possible D gene (6 bases). CDR3 length equals 13 residues. Germline loops: CDR1 SQVTM, CDR2 ANQGSEA. V lost 4 bases and J 5 bases, leaving 14 bases between the germline ends. The CDR3 DNA reads as TGCAGCGTTGGGGCAGGGGTTAATTATGGCTACACCTTC. Translation: CSVGAGVNYGYTF.

V is TRBV6-2 or TRBV6-3 and J is TRBJ2-3; no clear D gene. CDR1 is MNHEY and CDR2 is SVGEGT in the germline V gene. This CDR3 region has 15 residues. Trimming took off 3 bases at V and 2 bases at J, with 12 bases between the two ends. For the CDR3, the DNA is TGTGCCAGCAGTTATTTGGCACTTACCACAGATACGCAGTATTTT. Protein product: CASSYLALTTDTQYF.

The chain carries TRBV28 and TRBJ2-2, with 8 bases lining up with TRBD1. Germline loops: CDR1 MDHEN, CDR2 SYDVKM. The V segment lost 6 bases and the J segment 5 bases; nucleotides outside the gene matches: 8. This CDR3 spans 15 amino acids. The CDR3 DNA is TGTGCCAGCAGCCTGGACAGGGAGGCAACCGGGGAGCTGTTTTTT. Translating gives CASSLDREATGELFF.

This clone was counted once. The chain uses TRBV7-2 and TRBJ2-1, with TRBD2 matching 8 bases. The junction had 7 bases not matched to a gene; V was cut back by 5 bases and J by 1 base. CDR3 size: 16 residues. CDR1 is SGHTA, CDR2 FQGNSA, per germline. DNA of the CDR3: TGTGCCAGCAGCCTCGGTCAGCGGGGGTCCTACAATGAGCAGTTCTTC. Translation: CASSLGQRGSYNEQFF.

This chain uses TRBV10-3 with TRBJ1-6; D is perhaps TRBD1 (6 bases). The CDR3 is made up of 14 amino acids. The germline V and J ends were trimmed by 5 bases and 9 bases, with 14 bases remaining between them. The V gene's germline CDR1 is ENHRY and CDR2 SYGVKD. The CDR3, as DNA: TGTGCCATCAGTTTGGGGGCGATTGGTTCACCCCTCCACTTT. Its protein is CAISLGAIGSPLHF.

The chain carries TRBV27 and TRBJ2-2; D is perhaps TRBD2 (5 bases). This CDR3 region has 14 residues. CDR1 MNHEY and CDR2 SMNVEV come from the germline V gene (reference sequence). V dropped 5 bases and J dropped 6 bases, with 13 bases sitting between them. The CDR3 coding sequence is TGTGCCAGCAGTCCCTATCGGGGAGCCGGGGAGCTGTTTTTT. It specifies CASSPYRGAGELFF.

This chain uses TRBV19 with TRBJ1-2; 7 bases are shared with TRBD1. In germline, CDR1 is LNHDA, CDR2 SQIVND (reference sequence). The V and J ends lost 8 bases and 6 bases, in that order; junction bases with no gene match: 15. This CDR3 contains 15 residues. CDR3 in DNA: TGTGCCAGTTCAGCCCCAGGGGGGCGTGTTGATGGCTACACCTTC. This codes for CASSAPGGRVDGYTF. Based on the CDR3 plus reference TRBV19 and TRBJ1-2, the full variable domain is DGGITQSPKYLFRKEGQNVTLSCEQNLNHDAMYWYRQDPGQGLRLIYYSQIVNDFQKGDIAEGYSVSREKKESFPLTVTSAQKNPTAFYLCASSAPGGRVDGYTFGSGTRLTVV.

The chain couples TRBV15 to TRBJ2-7; D is uncertain. The CDR3 consists of 14 residues. The V gene's germline CDR1 is LNHNV and CDR2 YYDKDF (reference sequence). V lost 4 bases to trimming and J lost 0 bases, with 10 bases between them. The CDR3 sequence is CATSTYDVSYEQYF. In DNA, the CDR3 is TGTGCCACCAGCACCTACGACGTCTCCTACGAGCAGTACTTC.

In the case of this clone: At the DNA level, this CDR3 is encoded by other sequences in the same sample as well. The J gene is TRBJ1-1, the V gene TRBV7-9; unclear D gene. The CDR3 is 11 residues long. CDR1 and CDR2 (germline): SEHNR, FQNEAQ (reference sequence). V shed 2 bases and J shed 7 bases, with 5 bases lying between them. CDR3 coding DNA: TGTGCCAGCAGCTTAACGAGTGAAGCTTTCTTT. As protein: CASSLTSEAFF.

The chain carries TRBV27 and TRBJ2-1, with 7 bases that match TRBD1. CDR1 and CDR2 from the germline V gene are MNHEY and SMNVEV (reference sequence). CDR3 length: 15 amino acids. The ends lost 2 bases at V and 3 bases at J; junction bases unmatched: 4. The DNA of the CDR3 is TGTGCCAGCAGTTTACGACAGGGAATCTACAATGAGCAGTTCTTC. The encoded protein is CASSLRQGIYNEQFF.

CDR3 DNA sequence: TGTGCCAGCAGTGAAGGGATGGGCGGGTACGAGCAGTACTTC. Its protein product is CASSEGMGGYEQYF. The chain is built from TRBV6-1 and TRBJ2-7; TRBD2 might be the D (5 bases). Trimming cost V 1 base and J 4 bases, with 11 bases left between them. The CDR3 covers 14 residues. The V gene's germline CDR1 is MNHNS and CDR2 SASEGT.

The chain uses TRBV6-2 or TRBV6-3 and TRBJ2-1; 10 positions agree with TRBD2. Germline V gives CDR1 MNHEY, CDR2 SVGEGT. V shed 6 bases and J 7 bases; nucleotides not matched to a gene: 9. The CDR3 has 15 amino acids. CDR3 loop: CASSQSGRVGNEQFF. DNA for the CDR3: TGTGCCAGCAGCCAGAGCGGGAGGGTGGGGAATGAGCAGTTCTTC.

This chain links TRBV6-5 with TRBJ1-3, with 10 positions matching TRBD1. This CDR3 comprises 15 residues. Germline V gene sequence: CDR1 MNHEY, CDR2 SVGAGI. J was trimmed by 0 bases and V by 11 bases; bases with no gene match: 7. DNA of the CDR3: TGTGCCGCGAAGACAGGGGGCCTCTCTGGAAACACCATATATTTT. This translates into CAAKTGGLSGNTIYF.

This clone was observed a handful of times. This rearrangement joins TRBV19 to TRBJ1-1; D unclear. The V gene lost 1 base and the J gene lost 4 bases, with 13 bases spanning the gap. The germline CDR1 and CDR2 sequences are LNHDA and SQIVND (reference sequence). The CDR3 runs 15 residues. The DNA of the CDR3 is TGTGCCAGTAGTATAGCGCCTGGGTCTGGCACTGAAGCTTTCTTT. Translated, it gives CASSIAPGSGTEAFF. Full variable domain (rest looked up from reference TRBV19 and TRBJ1-1): DGGITQSPKYLFRKEGQNVTLSCEQNLNHDAMYWYRQDPGQGLRLIYYSQIVNDFQKGDIAEGYSVSREKKESFPLTVTSAQKNPTAFYLCASSIAPGSGTEAFFGQGTRLTVV.

The chain combines TRBV3-1 (or the pseudogene TRBV3-2) with TRBJ2-7, with D tentatively TRBD2 (5 bases). V dropped 4 bases and J dropped 0 bases, with 13 bases sitting between them. The CDR3 loop spans 15 amino acids. Germline CDR1 reads LGHDT; CDR2 reads YNNKEL (reference sequence). The CDR3 loop reads CASSPKRIPSYEQYF. CDR3 nucleotides: TGTGCCAGCAGCCCTAAGCGGATCCCCTCCTACGAGCAGTACTTC.

J is TRBJ2-1 and V is TRBV20-1; D remains ambiguous. Per the germline V gene, CDR1 is DFQATT and CDR2 is SNEGSKA (reference sequence). Deletions cut 4 bases from V and 5 bases from J, with 6 bases between. This CDR3 contains 11 residues. The CDR3, as DNA: TGCAGTGCTAACCGCGACAATGAGCAGTTCTTC. Residues: CSANRDNEQFF.

The chain links TRBV6-4 to TRBJ1-2; 7 positions match TRBD1. Germline V gene lookup returns CDR1 MRHNA and CDR2 SNTAGT. The CDR3 has 15 residues. Trimming at V came to 6 bases and at J to 6 bases, leaving 13 bases not matched to a gene. The CDR3 sequence is CASSRTGTANHGYTF. CDR3 DNA sequence: TGTGCCAGCAGCAGAACCGGGACAGCGAACCATGGCTACACCTTC.